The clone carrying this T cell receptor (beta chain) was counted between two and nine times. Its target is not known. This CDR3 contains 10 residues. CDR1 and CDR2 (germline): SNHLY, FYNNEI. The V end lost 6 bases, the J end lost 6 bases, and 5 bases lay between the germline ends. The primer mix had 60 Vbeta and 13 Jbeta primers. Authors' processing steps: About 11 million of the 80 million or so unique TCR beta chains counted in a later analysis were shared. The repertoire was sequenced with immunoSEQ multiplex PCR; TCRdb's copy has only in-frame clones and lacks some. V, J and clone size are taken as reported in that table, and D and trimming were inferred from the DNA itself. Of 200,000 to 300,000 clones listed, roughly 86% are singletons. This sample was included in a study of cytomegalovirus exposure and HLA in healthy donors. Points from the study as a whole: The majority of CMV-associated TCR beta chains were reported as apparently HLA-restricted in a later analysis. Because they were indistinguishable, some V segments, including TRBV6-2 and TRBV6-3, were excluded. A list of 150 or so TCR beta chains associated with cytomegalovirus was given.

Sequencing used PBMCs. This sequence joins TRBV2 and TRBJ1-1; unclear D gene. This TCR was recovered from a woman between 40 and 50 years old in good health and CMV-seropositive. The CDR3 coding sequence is TGTGCCAGCAGGGGAGCTGAAGCTTTCTTT. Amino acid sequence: CASRGAEAFF.